The 11 T cell receptor beta chains below come from one sample, sequenced in a study of CD8+ T cells in alopecia areata (dated by TCRdb to the late 2010s). Taken with the paper, the label for time point translates to: about 4 weeks on oral tofacitinib. The sample's treatment or condition label is to be understood as: oral pan-JAK inhibitor, 5-10 mg twice daily. The library relied on the immunoSEQ multiplex PCR assay. RNA was extracted from all samples and reverse transcribed into cDNA as template for TCR sequencing. What TCRdb holds here is the immuneACCESS table cut down to in-frame rearrangements. Part of the clones is not present; checked against another copy, under half of the missing clones reflect an unresolved V gene, and the others are unexplained. Here the sample has about 120,000 clones; around 60% occur a single time. The top ten hold more than 5% of the sample. The material sequenced was CD4+ T cells sorted from blood, taken at week 4, from a patient treated with tofacitinib. These receptors originate from a human donor with alopecia areata.

The V and J genes are TRBV7-2 and TRBJ1-1, with 9 bases matching TRBD1. Germline-derived CDR1 and CDR2 are SGHTA and FQGNSA. The CDR3 totals 15 residues. The ends lost 5 bases at V and 4 bases at J; junction bases unmatched: 8. Here the CDR3 reads CASSPYPGQGTEAFF. The CDR3 DNA sequence: TGTGCCAGCAGCCCCTATCCGGGACAGGGCACTGAAGCTTTCTTT.

This clone was counted a few times. This chain uses TRBV18 with TRBJ2-1; 7 bases agree with TRBD2. Losses at the gene ends were 3 bases for V and 3 bases for J; bases not matched to a gene: 5. The CDR3 is made up of 15 amino acids. Germline V gene data show CDR1 as KGHSH and CDR2 as LQKENI. The CDR3 spells CASSPASGDYNEQFF. The DNA of the CDR3 is TGTGCCAGCTCACCCGCTAGCGGAGACTACAATGAGCAGTTCTTC.

The rearrangement uses TRBV9 and TRBJ1-2, with D hard to call. Per the germline V gene, CDR1 is SGDLS and CDR2 is YYNGEE. The CDR3 extends over 11 amino acids. Trimming stripped 4 bases from V and 8 bases from J, with 9 bases between. The DNA of the CDR3 is TGTGCCAGCAGCCGGGATTTAGGCTACACCTTC. It is translated as CASSRDLGYTF.

The rearrangement joins TRBV23-1 to TRBJ1-4; D unresolved. TRBV23-1 is filed as an ORF, its function uncertain. The CDR3 totals 12 residues. V lost 7 bases and J lost 5, with 8 bases in between. This chain's CDR3 is CASTPTNEKLFF. The CDR3 coding sequence is TGCGCCAGCACCCCCACCAATGAAAAACTGTTTTTT.

CDR3 sequence: CSVGLAGGRTGELFF. The CDR3 nucleotides are TGCAGCGTCGGACTAGCGGGGGGCCGGACCGGGGAGCTGTTTTTT. V and J are TRBV29-1 and TRBJ2-2; 14 nucleotides match TRBD2. The CDR3 length is 15 residues. Germline CDR1 reads SQVTM; CDR2 reads ANQGSEA. V lost 6 bases and J lost 5; bases outside the gene matches: 5.

This clone was counted between two and nine times. The J gene is TRBJ2-5, the V gene TRBV5-1, with D perhaps being TRBD1 or TRBD2 (5 bases each). Per germline, CDR1 SGHRS and CDR2 YFSETQ. V gave up 4 bases and J gave up 3 bases, with 13 bases separating them. This CDR3 region has 14 residues. The CDR3 here is CASSQGPKEETQYF. As DNA, the CDR3 is TGCGCCAGCAGCCAGGGACCGAAGGAAGAGACCCAGTACTTC.

V is TRBV5-1 and J is TRBJ2-7, with 7 bases lining up with TRBD2. The CDR3 consists of 15 residues. V shed 2 bases, J shed 2 bases, and the junction held 7 bases outside the gene matches. CDR1 SGHRS and CDR2 YFSETQ come from the germline V gene. The chain's CDR3 is CASSLLATGTYEQYF. Written as DNA, the CDR3 is TGCGCCAGCAGCTTACTAGCGACGGGGACCTACGAGCAGTACTTC.

The count of this clone is one. This chain joins TRBV7-2 and TRBJ2-7; D not resolved. Between the trimmed V and J ends, which lost 0 bases and 2 bases, there was a span of 5 bases. The length of the CDR3 is 13 residues. The germline CDR1 and CDR2 sequences are SGHTA and FQGNSA. CDR3 in DNA: TGTGCCAGCAGCTTAGCAGGGCCCTACGAGCAGTACTTC. It encodes CASSLAGPYEQYF. Combining the CDR3 with reference TRBV7-2 and TRBJ2-7 gives the whole variable domain GAGVSQSPSNKVTEKGKDVELRCDPISGHTALYWYRQSLGQGLEFLIYFQGNSAPDKSGLPSDRFSAERTGGSVSTLTIQRTQQEDSAVYLCASSLAGPYEQYFGPGTRLTVT.

V gene TRBV9 combines with J gene TRBJ2-2; 10 bases map to TRBD2. Trimming at V came to 3 bases and at J to 4 bases, leaving 6 bases not matched to a gene. This CDR3 has 16 residues. Germline assignment: CDR1 SGDLS and CDR2 YYNGEE. The CDR3 here is CASSASEREGTGELFF. In DNA form, the CDR3 reads TGTGCCAGCAGCGCAAGCGAGCGGGAGGGCACCGGGGAGCTGTTTTTT.

The V gene is TRBV6-6, the J gene TRBJ1-1; D ambiguous. Germline CDR1 is MNHNY and CDR2 is SVGAGI (reference sequence). This CDR3 contains 12 residues. Deletions cut 2 bases from V and 1 base from J, with 2 bases between. The CDR3 bases are TGTGCCAGCAGTTACAGGAACACTGAAGCTTTCTTT. Translating gives CASSYRNTEAFF.

This clone is a singleton in its sample. The J gene is TRBJ2-1, the V gene TRBV9; perhaps TRBD2 as D (7 bases). The CDR3 runs 14 residues. Trimming shortened V by 2 bases and J by 6 bases, and 12 bases separated the two germline ends. Per the germline V gene, CDR1 is SGDLS and CDR2 is YYNGEE. CDR3 in amino acids: CASSVRGGTNEQFF. DNA of the CDR3: TGTGCCAGCAGCGTTAGGGGGGGAACCAATGAGCAGTTCTTC.